The 30 T cell receptor beta chains listed next were all sequenced from one sample in a study of blood T cell repertoires in COVID-19 (dated by TCRdb to the early 2020s). The library relied on the immunoSEQ multiplex PCR assay. TCRdb mirrors the immuneACCESS table, restricted to in-frame sequences. Some clones are absent from its copies; in checked studies, under half trace to an unresolved V gene, and the reason for the others is unknown. Here the sample has 95,000 to 150,000 clones; about 80% occur a single time. The ten top clones hold just under 25% of the sample. Sequencing was done on a sample of peripheral blood. All receptors come from a human donor in a cohort sampled during active COVID-19.

V and J are TRBV4-2 and TRBJ2-4, with a possible D match to TRBD1 (6 bases). V lost 0 bases, J lost 8 bases, and 11 bases lay in between. The CDR3 spans 14 residues. Looked up from germline, CDR1 is LGHNA and CDR2 is YNFKEQ. CDR3 nucleotides: TGTGCCAGCAGCCAAGAAGTAGAGGGGGACATTCAGTACTTC. This encodes CASSQEVEGDIQYF.

The J gene is TRBJ1-2, the V gene TRBV7-9; no clear D gene. Germline-derived CDR1 and CDR2 are SEHNR and FQNEAQ (reference sequence). The V gene lost 5 bases and the J gene lost 4 bases, with 14 bases spanning the gap. The CDR3 is 14 amino acids. The CDR3 coding sequence is TGTGCCAGCAGCCCGATTTTGGGGAGCTATGGCTACACCTTC. Protein: CASSPILGSYGYTF.

The rearrangement joins TRBV9 to TRBJ2-1; TRBD1 aligns across 8 bases. From germline, CDR1 is SGDLS and CDR2 YYNGEE. Germline trimming cut 1 base from V and 4 bases from J; bases unmatched to any gene: 4. The CDR3 runs 15 residues. The CDR3 spells CASSVFGTGYNEQFF. The CDR3, as DNA: TGTGCCAGCAGCGTATTCGGGACAGGATACAATGAGCAGTTCTTC.

The rearrangement joins TRBV9 to TRBJ1-1; the match to TRBD1 covers 12 bases. The germline V gene encodes CDR1 SGDLS and CDR2 YYNGEE. J gave up 4 bases and V 3 bases, and 13 bases lay outside the gene matches. The CDR3 loop spans 18 amino acids. Here the CDR3 reads CASSAGTGGFGLVTEAFF. In nucleotides, the CDR3 is TGTGCCAGCAGCGCAGGGACAGGGGGCTTCGGACTCGTCACTGAAGCTTTCTTT.

The CDR3 region is CASSVRPGETQYF. The CDR3 region has the DNA TGTGCCAGCAGCGTACGTCCGGGGGAGACCCAGTACTTC. The V and J genes are TRBV9 and TRBJ2-5; the D gene is possibly TRBD2 (5 bases). Germline CDR1 and CDR2: SGDLS and YYNGEE. Trimming removed 1 base from V and 5 bases from J, with 9 bases in between. The CDR3 is 13 residues long.

The rearrangement joins TRBV5-1 to TRBJ1-1, with D possibly TRBD1 on 5 matching bases. CDR1 SGHRS and CDR2 YFSETQ come from the germline V gene. Trimming shortened V by 0 bases and J by 3 bases, and 12 bases separated the two germline ends. This CDR3 region has 15 residues. Here the CDR3 DNA reads TGCGCCAGCAGCTTGGGATTAGGGGAGGACACTGAAGCTTTCTTT. It specifies CASSLGLGEDTEAFF.

The rearrangement links TRBV30 to TRBJ2-7, with D maybe TRBD1 (6 bases). Germline V lookup: CDR1 GTSNPN, CDR2 SVGIG (reference sequence). There are 10 residues in the CDR3. V lost 8 bases, J lost 12 bases, and 17 bases lay in between. CDR3 region: CAGRTAKMYF. Written as DNA, the CDR3 is TGTGCCGGAAGGACAGCCAAGATGTACTTC.

The chain carries TRBV24-1 and TRBJ2-1, with TRBD1 matching 10 bases. V was pared by 3 bases and J by 4 bases, with 5 bases of the junction left unmatched. This CDR3 is built from 16 residues. Germline V gene lookup returns CDR1 KGHDR and CDR2 SFDVKD. In DNA, the CDR3 is TGTGCCACCAGTGATACCCGACAGGGGGCTTACAATGAGCAGTTCTTC. This translates into CATSDTRQGAYNEQFF.

This sequence joins TRBV28 and TRBJ2-3; 10 nucleotides match TRBD1. CDR1 MDHEN and CDR2 SYDVKM come from the germline V gene. This CDR3 has 16 residues. V shed 6 bases, J shed 3 bases, and the junction held 9 bases outside the gene matches. In DNA form, the CDR3 reads TGTGCCAGCAGGCGACTCCGGACAGGGGGGACAGATACGCAGTATTTT. Translating it yields CASRRLRTGGTDTQYF.

The V gene is TRBV18, the J gene TRBJ1-6; 9 bases map to TRBD1. CDR1 KGHSH and CDR2 LQKENI come from the germline V gene. V lost 1 base and J lost 7; bases outside the gene matches: 5. The CDR3 spans 16 residues. The CDR3 spells CASSPQDRGSNSPLHF. The CDR3 DNA sequence: TGTGCCAGCTCACCACAGGACAGGGGATCGAATTCACCCCTCCACTTT.

The V call is TRBV18, the J call TRBJ1-4; no clear D gene. The CDR3 is made up of 13 amino acids. V dropped 2 bases and J dropped 7 bases, with 8 bases sitting between them. Germline V lookup: CDR1 KGHSH, CDR2 LQKENI. The CDR3 DNA is TGTGCCAGCTCACCAATGGGCGCTGAAAAACTGTTTTTT. Its protein product is CASSPMGAEKLFF. Looking up the rest from reference TRBV18 and TRBJ1-4 gives the full variable domain: NAGVMQNPRHLVRRRGQEARLRCSPMKGHSHVYWYRQLPEEGLKFMVYLQKENIIDESGMPKERFSAEFPKEGPSILRIQQVVRGDSAAYFCASSPMGAEKLFFGSGTQLSVL.

The V call is TRBV29-1, the J call TRBJ2-7; tentative D call: TRBD1 (6 bases). The CDR3 totals 12 residues. Per the germline V gene, CDR1 is SQVTM and CDR2 is ANQGSEA. The V end lost 6 bases, the J end lost 2 bases, and 11 bases lay between the germline ends. The CDR3 reads CSVGDTTYEQYF. CDR3 sequence (DNA): TGCAGCGTCGGGGACACTACCTACGAGCAGTACTTC.

The rearrangement uses TRBV6-6 and TRBJ2-7, with 9 positions matching TRBD2. In germline, CDR1 is MNHNY, CDR2 SVGAGI (reference sequence). After removal of 5 bases from V and 2 bases from J, the junction contained 10 bases not matched to a gene. This CDR3 contains 16 residues. CDR3 region: CASSNQRGDFTYEQYF. DNA for the CDR3: TGTGCCAGCAGTAACCAGCGGGGGGACTTCACCTACGAGCAGTACTTC.

This clone occurred many times. V usage is TRBV2 and J usage is TRBJ1-2; D might be TRBD1 (6 bases). This CDR3 contains 11 residues. In germline, CDR1 is SNHLY, CDR2 FYNNEI. The V end was cut by 4 bases, the J end by 10 bases, with 10 bases between. CDR3 sequence: CASSGTDFYTF. DNA for the CDR3: TGTGCCAGCAGTGGGACAGACTTCTACACCTTC.

The chain recombines TRBV18 with TRBJ1-1, with D perhaps TRBD1 (5 bases). The CDR3 has 15 amino acids. Germline values: CDR1 KGHSH, CDR2 LQKENI. V lost 2 bases and J 1 base, leaving 11 bases between the germline ends. This CDR3 reads CASSPGRVENTEAFF. DNA for the CDR3: TGTGCCAGCTCACCAGGCAGGGTGGAGAACACTGAAGCTTTCTTT.

The CDR3, as DNA: TGTGCCAGCTCACCATGGACTAGCGGGAGCAAGACTACTGGGCAGTACTTC. Translating gives CASSPWTSGSKTTGQYF. V is TRBV18 and J is TRBJ2-7; TRBD2 matches at 13 bases. The V and J ends lost 2 bases and 9 bases, in that order; junction bases with no gene match: 13. This CDR3 is built from 17 residues. CDR1 is KGHSH, CDR2 LQKENI, per germline.

The chain has TRBV15 and TRBJ2-7; 15 nucleotides line up with TRBD2. This CDR3 region has 17 residues. V shed 5 bases and J 7 bases; nucleotides not matched to a gene: 12. CDR1 is LNHNV and CDR2 is YYDKDF in the germline V gene (reference sequence). The CDR3 region is CATSAPRTSGGVGEQYF. The CDR3 nucleotides are TGTGCCACCAGCGCACCCCGGACTAGCGGGGGGGTGGGGGAGCAGTACTTC.

The chain has TRBV28 and TRBJ1-2, with D maybe TRBD1 (6 bases). The CDR3 spans 11 residues. Trimming took 6 bases from V and 8 from J, leaving 10 bases between them. Germline CDR1 reads MDHEN; CDR2 reads SYDVKM. CDR3 nucleotide sequence: TGTGCCAGCAGCATTGGGGGCGGCTACACCTTC. Its translation: CASSIGGGYTF.

The chain carries TRBV6-2 or TRBV6-3 and TRBJ2-3; 14 nucleotides match TRBD2. CDR1 MNHEY and CDR2 SVGEGT come from the germline V gene. V lost 6 bases, J lost 7 bases, and 6 bases stayed unmatched. The CDR3 covers 15 residues. CDR3 protein: CASSKTSGGAYTQYF. The CDR3 coding sequence is TGTGCCAGCAGCAAGACTAGCGGGGGGGCATATACGCAGTATTTT.

The gene calls are TRBV9 and TRBJ2-2; a possible D gene is TRBD2 (5 bases). This CDR3 has 15 amino acids. The V and J ends lost 1 base and 3 bases respectively, with 10 bases between them. CDR1 is SGDLS and CDR2 is YYNGEE in the germline V gene. Here the CDR3 reads CASSVSERHTGELFF. CDR3 in DNA: TGTGCCAGCAGCGTATCAGAGCGGCACACCGGGGAGCTGTTTTTT.

CDR3 region: CASSLWLEETQYF. The CDR3 DNA reads as TGTGCCAGCAGCTTATGGCTGGAAGAGACCCAGTACTTC. The J gene is TRBJ2-5, the V gene TRBV11-2; D remains unclear. Between the trimmed V and J ends, which lost 2 bases and 3 bases, there was a span of 7 bases. This CDR3 has 13 residues. CDR1 and CDR2 (germline): SGHAT, FQNNGV.

The chain employs TRBV5-4 and TRBJ2-3; D is perhaps TRBD2 (6 bases). Trimming shortened V by 1 base and J by 2 bases, and 11 bases separated the two germline ends. The CDR3 consists of 15 residues. CDR1 and CDR2 from the germline V gene are SGHNT and YYREEE (reference sequence). The CDR3 DNA is TGTGCCAGCAGCTTGAGCCCGGGGGTCACAGATACGCAGTATTTT. The encoded protein is CASSLSPGVTDTQYF.

The rearrangement joins TRBV5-4 to TRBJ2-1; D may be TRBD1 (5 bases). V dropped 3 bases and J dropped 7 bases, with 8 bases sitting between them. The CDR3 sequence is 12 residues long. Germline CDR1 SGHNT, CDR2 YYREEE (reference sequence). The CDR3 nucleotides read TGTGCCAGCAGCTACGACAGAAATGAGCAGTTCTTC. This gives the protein CASSYDRNEQFF.

The chain joins TRBV6-4 to TRBJ2-5, with 10 nucleotides matching TRBD2. V shed 2 bases, J shed 6 bases, and the junction held 12 bases outside the gene matches. CDR1 MRHNA and CDR2 SNTAGT come from the germline V gene. The CDR3 has 17 residues. CDR3 nucleotides: TGTGCCAGCAGTGACAGGCTAGCGGGAGAGGTGGTGAAGACCCAGTACTTC. It codes for CASSDRLAGEVVKTQYF.

This chain connects TRBV6-2 or TRBV6-3 to TRBJ2-7; 9 positions match TRBD2. CDR1 and CDR2 from the germline V gene are MNHEY and SVGEGT. J was trimmed by 2 bases and V by 2 bases; bases with no gene match: 1. There are 14 residues in the CDR3. This CDR3 is CASSYPSGAYEQYF. In DNA form, the CDR3 reads TGTGCCAGCAGTTACCCTAGCGGGGCCTACGAGCAGTACTTC.

V is TRBV30 and J is TRBJ2-2; D is perhaps TRBD1 (6 bases). Germline lookup yields CDR1 GTSNPN and CDR2 SVGIG (reference sequence). V lost 5 bases and J lost 4, with 11 bases in between. CDR3 size: 13 residues. The CDR3 DNA is TGTGCCTGGTCTGTAGGGGGCACCGGGGAGCTGTTTTTT. Translating gives CAWSVGGTGELFF.

The chain recombines TRBV6-5 with TRBJ1-1; D possibly corresponds to TRBD1 (5 bases). CDR1 and CDR2 (germline): MNHEY, SVGAGI. Trimming cost V 6 bases and J 6 bases, with 11 bases left between them. This CDR3 has 12 residues. For the CDR3, the DNA is TGTGCCAGCAGGATACAGGAATCTGAAGCTTTCTTT. Its translation: CASRIQESEAFF.

This clone was observed a handful of times. The chain has TRBV27 and TRBJ1-1; D call uncertain. V lost 5 bases and J 0 bases, leaving 7 bases between the germline ends. The CDR3 has 13 amino acids. Germline V CDR1 and CDR2: MNHEY, SMNVEV (reference sequence). The DNA of the CDR3 is TGTGCCAGCAGTGGGCCGCTGAACACTGAAGCTTTCTTT. Translated: CASSGPLNTEAFF.

The chain is built from TRBV25-1 and TRBJ1-1, with D possibly being TRBD1 (5 bases). Germline V gene data show CDR1 as MGHDK and CDR2 as SYGVNS. The CDR3 length is 15 residues. The V end lost 0 bases, the J end lost 5 bases, and 13 bases lay between the germline ends. The CDR3 reads CASSEYGARTTEAFF. The CDR3 nucleotides are TGTGCCAGCAGTGAATATGGGGCCAGGACGACTGAAGCTTTCTTT.

The chain combines TRBV18 with TRBJ1-4; no clear D gene. The CDR3 loop spans 15 amino acids. Trimming left V 3 bases short and J 5 bases short, with 13 bases between. Germline V gene sequence: CDR1 KGHSH, CDR2 LQKENI. The CDR3 DNA sequence: TGTGCCAGCTCACCCGAGGAGATATCGAATGAAAAACTGTTTTTT. It encodes CASSPEEISNEKLFF.